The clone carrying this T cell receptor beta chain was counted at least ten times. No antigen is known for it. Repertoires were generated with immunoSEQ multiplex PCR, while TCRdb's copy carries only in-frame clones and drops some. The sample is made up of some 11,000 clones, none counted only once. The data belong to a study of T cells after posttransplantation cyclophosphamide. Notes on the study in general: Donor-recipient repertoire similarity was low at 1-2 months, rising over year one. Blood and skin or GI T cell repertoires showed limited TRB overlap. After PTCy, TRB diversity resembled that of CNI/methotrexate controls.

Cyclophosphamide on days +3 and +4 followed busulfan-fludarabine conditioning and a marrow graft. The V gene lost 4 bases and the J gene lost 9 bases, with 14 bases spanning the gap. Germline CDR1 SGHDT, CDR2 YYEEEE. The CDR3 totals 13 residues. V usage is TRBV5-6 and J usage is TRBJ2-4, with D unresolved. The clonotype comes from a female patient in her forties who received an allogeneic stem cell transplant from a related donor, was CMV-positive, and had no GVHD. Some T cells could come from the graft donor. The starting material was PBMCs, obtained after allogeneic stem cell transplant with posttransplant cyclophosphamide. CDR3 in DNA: TGTGCCAGCAGCAAAGCCTCCGTAGCCATTCAGTACTTC. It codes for CASSKASVAIQYF.